A selection of T cell receptor beta chains follows, all from one sample in a study of blood T cell repertoires in COVID-19. Generated by immunoSEQ multiplex PCR, the TCRdb table keeps only in-frame clones and is missing some. Among 27,000 or so clones listed, about 90% were seen once. Sequencing was carried out using peripheral blood. These receptors were taken from a human donor in a cohort sampled during active COVID-19. CDR3s leave out the opening cysteine and the closing phenylalanine or tryptophan. Size is stated for part of the rows, as once, few or many counts, or as a class when the clone is expanded.

j_call: TRBJ2-1
v_call: TRBV2
clone_size: NA
cdr3_aa: ASRPTSGVRNEQF

j_call: TRBJ2-1
v_call: TRBV11-2
clone_size: NA
cdr3_aa: ASNLAGGYNEQF

j_call: TRBJ1-1
v_call: TRBV5-1
clone_size: once
cdr3_aa: ASSPLQGEDTEAF

j_call: TRBJ1-1
v_call: TRBV5-5
clone_size: NA
cdr3_aa: ASSLFGTGGSETEAF

j_call: TRBJ1-2
v_call: TRBV3-1/TRBV3-2
clone_size: once
cdr3_aa: ASSHGTGRYYGYT

j_call: TRBJ2-3
v_call: TRBV19
clone_size: NA
cdr3_aa: ASVKAGASTDTQY

j_call: TRBJ2-1
v_call: TRBV7-3
clone_size: NA
cdr3_aa: ASSHPPRGLANNEQF

j_call: TRBJ2-2
v_call: TRBV29-1
clone_size: NA
cdr3_aa: SVGRGPNTGELF

j_call: TRBJ2-5
v_call: TRBV6-6
clone_size: NA
cdr3_aa: ASGDQGPTGQETQY

j_call: TRBJ2-7
v_call: TRBV3-1/TRBV3-2
clone_size: NA
cdr3_aa: ASSRAQGSYEQY

j_call: TRBJ1-6
v_call: TRBV19
clone_size: NA
cdr3_aa: ASSQNNSPLH

j_call: TRBJ2-7
v_call: TRBV12-5
clone_size: NA
cdr3_aa: ASGLTSGGYYYEQY

j_call: TRBJ2-1
v_call: TRBV4-1
clone_size: NA
cdr3_aa: ASSQSSGGVDEQF

j_call: TRBJ2-7
v_call: TRBV27
clone_size: NA
cdr3_aa: ASSFLNPTGGAYEQY

j_call: TRBJ1-6
v_call: TRBV7-6
clone_size: NA
cdr3_aa: ASSLGAPGDSPLH

j_call: TRBJ1-1
v_call: TRBV29-1
clone_size: once
cdr3_aa: SVVPGRGRMNTEAF

j_call: TRBJ2-1
v_call: TRBV2
clone_size: NA
cdr3_aa: ASSERRVPF

j_call: TRBJ2-2
v_call: TRBV7-8
clone_size: NA
cdr3_aa: ASREERKNTGELF

j_call: TRBJ2-7
v_call: TRBV13
clone_size: NA
cdr3_aa: ASSSGTGSYEQY

j_call: TRBJ1-1
v_call: TRBV29-1
clone_size: NA
cdr3_aa: SVRTQGASTEAF

j_call: TRBJ1-6
v_call: TRBV9
clone_size: once
cdr3_aa: ASSVAAGGARGNSPLH

j_call: TRBJ1-5
v_call: TRBV20-1
clone_size: NA
cdr3_aa: SASTGNGRNQPQH

j_call: TRBJ2-1
v_call: TRBV29-1
clone_size: once
cdr3_aa: SAGTSGYNEQF

j_call: TRBJ1-3
v_call: TRBV7-9
clone_size: NA
cdr3_aa: ASSYPGRQGNTIY

j_call: TRBJ2-7
v_call: TRBV6-4
clone_size: NA
cdr3_aa: ASSDCGSGALRSSYEQY

j_call: TRBJ1-5
v_call: TRBV2
clone_size: NA
cdr3_aa: ASRDPRQYNQPQH